This T cell receptor beta chain was found in a study of neurological immune-mediated disorders. TCRdb ran MiXCR on the 5' RACE reads and lists one entry per CDR3 protein. The sample records about 46,000 distinct CDR3 sequences, roughly 2% being singletons. This clonotype was recorded at least ten times. V lost 2 bases and J 9 bases, leaving 14 bases between the germline ends. Germline CDR1 reads SGHTA; CDR2 reads FQGTGA. This CDR3 is built from 14 residues. Specimen: PBMCs. The gene calls are TRBV7-3 and TRBJ2-1, with D perhaps matching TRBD2 (5 bases). This TCR came from a woman between 40 and 50 years old with multiple sclerosis. This chain's CDR3 is CASSLSSSNIEQFF. The CDR3 DNA sequence: TGTGCCAGCAGCTTATCTAGCTCCAACATTGAGCAGTTCTTC. Full variable domain (remainder filled in from reference TRBV7-3 and TRBJ2-1): GAGVSQTPSNKVTEKGKYVELRCDPISGHTALYWYRQSLGQGPEFLIYFQGTGAADDSGLPNDRFFAVRPEGSVSTLKIQRTERGDSAVYLCASSLSSSNIEQFFGPGTRLTVL.